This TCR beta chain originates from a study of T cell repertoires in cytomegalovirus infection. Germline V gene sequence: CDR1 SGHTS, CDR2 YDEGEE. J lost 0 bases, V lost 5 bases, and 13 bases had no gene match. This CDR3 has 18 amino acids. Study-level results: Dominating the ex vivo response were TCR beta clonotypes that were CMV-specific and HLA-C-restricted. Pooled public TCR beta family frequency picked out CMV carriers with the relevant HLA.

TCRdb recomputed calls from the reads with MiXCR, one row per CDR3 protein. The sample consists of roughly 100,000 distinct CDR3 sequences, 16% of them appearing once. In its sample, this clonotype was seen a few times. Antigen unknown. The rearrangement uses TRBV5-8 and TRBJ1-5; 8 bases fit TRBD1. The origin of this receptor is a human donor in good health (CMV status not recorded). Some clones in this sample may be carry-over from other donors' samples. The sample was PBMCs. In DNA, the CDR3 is TGTGCCAGCAGGCAGACAGGGGCCACCCTTTATAGCAATCAGCCCCAGCATTTT. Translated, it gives CASRQTGATLYSNQPQHF.